A single sample is the source of the 16 T cell receptor beta chains below, sequenced in a study of response to subunit inactivated influenza vaccine (dated by TCRdb to the late 2010s). The library was made by RT-PCR. This sample was sequenced with an Illumina HiSeq 2500. TCRdb trimmed public reads at Q25 via fastp, called clones via MiXCR and kept in-frame beta chains. Identical CDR3 protein sequences are pooled into one entry, listed with their most common genes and DNA. Within this sample are 610,000 or so distinct CDR3 sequences, with less than 15% of them counted one time only. The ten largest clones take up around 10% of the sample. The sequences come from PBMCs from blood, collected roughly 13 days after vaccination. Every receptor here comes from a man aged 50 to 60 who received an inactivated influenza vaccine. Donor details come from another sample of the same person, matched by shared clones.

This clonotype showed up just a few times. J is TRBJ2-3 and V is TRBV7-8; TRBD1 aligns across 8 bases. This CDR3 has 18 residues. Looked up from germline, CDR1 is SGHVS and CDR2 is FQNEAQ. The V segment lost 1 base and the J segment 0 bases; nucleotides outside the gene matches: 9. In DNA, the CDR3 is TGTGCCAGCAGCTTAGGACGTAGACAGGGGCGAAGCACAGATACGCAGTATTTT. It specifies CASSLGRRQGRSTDTQYF.

The table lists this clonotype with a few counts. The chain carries TRBV6-5 and TRBJ2-7, with 12 bases lining up with TRBD2. The V gene end was trimmed by 6 bases and the J gene end by 4 bases; junction bases not matched to a gene: 13. The CDR3 runs 17 residues. CDR1 and CDR2 (germline): MNHEY, SVGAGI. The CDR3 DNA sequence: TGTGCCAGCAGCCACTCTAGCGGGGGGGCCTTTGGTTACGAGCAGTACTTC. Amino acid sequence: CASSHSSGGAFGYEQYF.

The rearrangement joins TRBV15 to TRBJ2-7; TRBD1 aligns across 10 bases. From germline, CDR1 is LNHNV and CDR2 YYDKDF (reference sequence). CDR3 length: 15 residues. J was trimmed by 1 base and V by 3 bases; bases with no gene match: 3. In DNA form, the CDR3 reads TGTGCCACCAGCAGGGACAGGGGGAAGTCCTACGAGCAGTACTTC. Translation gives CATSRDRGKSYEQYF.

The chain uses TRBV12-3 or TRBV12-4 and TRBJ2-7; 14 bases align to TRBD2. The CDR3 runs 16 residues. After removal of 5 bases from V and 7 bases from J, the junction contained 10 bases not matched to a gene. CDR3 bases: TGTGCCAGCAGTCCTAGACTAGCGGGGGGGCCAAGGGAGCAGTACTTC. It encodes CASSPRLAGGPREQYF.

This clonotype came up a few times. The CDR3 nucleotides read TGTGCCAGCAGCGCCCTAGCGGGAGCCGAGCAGTACTTC. Residues: CASSALAGAEQYF. V gene TRBV7-2 combines with J gene TRBJ2-7; 10 nucleotides match TRBD2. V dropped 5 bases and J dropped 6; count of bases not matched to a gene: 4. Germline CDR1 and CDR2: SGHTA and FQGNSA. This CDR3 is 13 amino acids long.

Many counts were recorded for this clonotype. This rearrangement joins TRBV24-1 to TRBJ2-3, with D possibly being TRBD2 (6 bases). The CDR3 is 15 amino acids. Germline loops: CDR1 KGHDR, CDR2 SFDVKD. The V gene lost 2 bases and the J gene lost 8 bases, with 16 bases spanning the gap. In DNA form, the CDR3 reads TGTGCCACCAGTGATTCCGACTCCGTGGGAGGTACGCAGTATTTT. Its protein is CATSDSDSVGGTQYF.

CDR3 region: CASSQEGIFTEAFF. The CDR3 DNA is TGCGCCAGCAGTCAAGAGGGGATCTTCACTGAAGCTTTCTTT. This chain uses TRBV23-1 with TRBJ1-1; tentative D call: TRBD1 (5 bases). TRBV23-1 is designated an ORF whose function remains uncertain. The CDR3 spans 14 residues. V was shortened by 2 bases and J by 4 bases, with 11 bases between the two germline ends.

The chain couples TRBV15 to TRBJ2-1; maybe TRBD2 (6 bases). The germline V gene has CDR1 LNHNV and CDR2 YYDKDF (reference sequence). Trimming shortened V by 0 bases and J by 3 bases, and 12 bases separated the two germline ends. The CDR3 runs to 16 residues. The CDR3 coding sequence is TGTGCCACCAGCAGAGATCGACTAGTCCTCTACAATGAGCAGTTCTTC. It translates to CATSRDRLVLYNEQFF.

The chain employs TRBV7-2 and TRBJ2-1; D is unresolved. CDR1 and CDR2 (germline): SGHTA, FQGNSA. This CDR3 comprises 12 residues. Trimming cost V 2 bases and J 7 bases, with 6 bases left between them. The CDR3: CASSLLWNEQFF. CDR3 bases: TGTGCCAGCAGCTTACTCTGGAATGAGCAGTTCTTC.

The rearrangement links TRBV24-1 to TRBJ2-1; the match to TRBD2 covers 7 bases. V lost 3 bases and J lost 3; bases outside the gene matches: 10. Looked up from germline, CDR1 is KGHDR and CDR2 is SFDVKD. The CDR3 is 17 amino acids. CDR3 nucleotide sequence: TGTGCCACCAGTGATCCCTTGGCGGGAGCAGACTACAATGAGCAGTTCTTC. It is translated as CATSDPLAGADYNEQFF.

The DNA for the CDR3 is TGTGCCATCAGTGAGGGGTATCGCACAGATACGCAGTATTTT. It specifies CAISEGYRTDTQYF. The V and J genes are TRBV10-3 and TRBJ2-3; D uncertain. The CDR3 is 14 amino acids. The V and J ends lost 2 bases and 1 base respectively, with 7 bases between them. Germline loops: CDR1 ENHRY, CDR2 SYGVKD.

The chain is built from TRBV19 and TRBJ1-5, with D unresolved. Germline CDR1 and CDR2: LNHDA and SQIVND (reference sequence). The V and J ends lost 6 bases and 7 bases respectively, with 10 bases between them. This CDR3 comprises 12 residues. The CDR3 DNA sequence: TGTGCCAGTAGATCCCCCAGCCAGCCCCAGCATTTT. This codes for CASRSPSQPQHF. The whole variable domain, filled in from reference TRBV19 and TRBJ1-5, reads DGGITQSPKYLFRKEGQNVTLSCEQNLNHDAMYWYRQDPGQGLRLIYYSQIVNDFQKGDIAEGYSVSREKKESFPLTVTSAQKNPTAFYLCASRSPSQPQHFGDGTRLSIL.

In its sample, this clonotype was seen once. This chain connects TRBV21-1 to TRBJ2-4; TRBD1, the D gene given by the table, was not confirmed from the DNA. TRBV21-1 is a recognized pseudogene. The CDR3 has 20 amino acids. This chain's CDR3 is CASSRKGRSLRVMPKNIQYF. The CDR3 DNA reads TGTGCCAGCAGCCGAAAGGGGCGGAGTCTGAGAGTAATGCCCAAAAACATTCAGTACTTC.

V is TRBV15 and J is TRBJ1-4; no definite D call. CDR1 is LNHNV and CDR2 is YYDKDF in the germline V gene (reference sequence). The CDR3 is 15 residues long. V was cut by 0 bases and J by 4 bases, with 9 bases left in between. The CDR3 protein is CATSRDRAVNEKLFF. The CDR3, as DNA: TGTGCCACCAGCAGAGATCGTGCCGTTAATGAAAAACTGTTTTTT. Looking up the rest from reference TRBV15 and TRBJ1-4 gives the full variable domain: DAMVIQNPRYQVTQFGKPVTLSCSQTLNHNVMYWYQQKSSQAPKLLFHYYDKDFNNEADTPDNFQSRRPNTSFCFLDIRSPGLGDTAMYLCATSRDRAVNEKLFFGSGTQLSVL.

The sample holds a few counts of this clonotype. The rearrangement joins TRBV20-1 to TRBJ2-2; the match to TRBD1 covers 7 bases. CDR3 length equals 15 residues. The germline gives CDR1 DFQATT, CDR2 SNEGSKA (reference sequence). V gave up 1 base and J gave up 2 bases; unmatched junction bases: 4. The CDR3 nucleotides read TGCAGTGCTAGAGCACAGGGGATTAACACCGGGGAGCTGTTTTTT. Its protein product is CSARAQGINTGELFF.

This clonotype showed up just a few times. This rearrangement joins TRBV7-2 to TRBJ2-7, with 7 bases matching TRBD1. V dropped 5 bases and J dropped 3; count of bases not matched to a gene: 13. This CDR3 is built from 16 residues. CDR1 is SGHTA and CDR2 is FQGNSA in the germline V gene. DNA of the CDR3: TGTGCCAGCAGCGCCCGTGGGGGACAGAAGCTCTACGAGCAGTACTTC. It yields the protein CASSARGGQKLYEQYF.